This TCR beta chain was identified in a study of long-term antiretroviral therapy in people with HIV. Points from the study as a whole: Pre-ART clonal expansion yielded clones that dominated the repertoire at all time points. The study found narrower CDR3 length ranges in HIV repertoires than in controls.

This clone turned up a few times. Its antigen is undetermined. V was clipped by 4 bases and J by 6 bases; unmatched bases: 8. The CDR3 extends over 15 amino acids. Germline V lookup: CDR1 SGHRS, CDR2 YFSETQ. It was version v3.0 of the immunoSEQ assay that was run at survey level. Target depth was roughly 40,000-50,000 T-cell genomes per sample. Measured with immunoSEQ multiplex PCR; TCRdb has only the in-frame clones, and not every one. This sample has approximately 25,000 clones; nearly 85% occur once, and the top ten carry about 10%. The receptor was isolated from a man aged 18 to 29 with HIV. Sequencing was performed on unsorted PBMCs, taken 0.8 years before starting antiretroviral therapy. The V gene is TRBV5-1, the J gene TRBJ2-2; 8 nucleotides align to TRBD2. The CDR3: CASSLGGAGPGELFF. CDR3 bases: TGCGCCAGCAGCCTCGGGGGGGCAGGGCCCGGGGAGCTGTTTTTT.